A selection of T cell receptor beta chains follows, all from one sample in a study of T cell repertoires in cytomegalovirus infection. A single record per CDR3 protein comes from TCRdb applying MiXCR to the reads. The repertoire has under 350,000 distinct CDR3 sequences, 9.6% of them found once; the top ten carry approximately 2.3%. Sequenced sample: PBMCs. The origin of the receptors is a human donor in good health (CMV status not recorded). Some clones in this sample may be carry-over from other donors' samples. The CDR3 runs from the conserved cysteine through the conserved F or W. A D gene is named only where the DNA matches it firmly. Clone size, where shown, is once, few, many, or a class for clones that have expanded.

abundance | d_gene | j_gene | v_gene | CDR3nt | CDR3aa
. | . | TRBJ1-2 | TRBV28 | TGTGCCAGCAGTTTGCCCCACAGGGCCTATGGCTACACCTTC | CASSLPHRAYGYTF
few | TRBD2 | TRBJ2-5 | TRBV11-2 | TGTGCCAGCAGTCCCCGGGAGGGGGGCGAGGGGGAGACCCAGTACTTC | CASSPREGGEGETQYF
. | TRBD1 | TRBJ1-1 | TRBV23-1 | TGCGCCAGCAGTCAATCCCCCCCCCCAACCGGGACAGGGGACACTGAAGCTTTCTTT | CASSQSPPPTGTGDTEAFF
few | TRBD1 | TRBJ1-5 | TRBV2 | TGTGCCAGCAGGGGGGGACAGGGGATCAATCAGCCCCAGCATTTT | CASRGGQGINQPQHF
many | TRBD2 | TRBJ2-3 | TRBV7-2 | TGTGCCAGCAGCCCTCGACTAGCGGGGGGCTCGGATACGCAGTATTTT | CASSPRLAGGSDTQYF
many | TRBD1 | TRBJ2-6 | TRBV7-9 | TGTGCCAGCAGCTTAAGCGAGACAGGGTTCGGGGCCAACGTCCTGACTTTC | CASSLSETGFGANVLTF
many | . | TRBJ1-1 | TRBV2 | TGTGCCAGTGCCTTTTTAAGGGGCTTCACTGAAGCTTTCTTT | CASAFLRGFTEAFF
many | TRBD1 | TRBJ1-2 | TRBV7-9 | TGTGCCAGCAGCTTAGTGGGGACAGGGGCTCCGACTGGCTACACCTTC | CASSLVGTGAPTGYTF
many | TRBD2 | TRBJ2-7 | TRBV2 | TGTGCCAGCCAAACTAGCGGGGCCTACGAGCAGTACTTC | CASQTSGAYEQYF
many | . | TRBJ1-1 | TRBV5-4 | TGTGCCAGCACCATAAGGGGGGGTGAAGCTTTCTTT | CASTIRGGEAFF
. | . | TRBJ2-4 | TRBV6-2/TRBV6-3 | TGTGCCAGCAGTGCTCCCGACAGCACTTACCTAGCCAAAAACATTCAGTACTTC | CASSAPDSTYLAKNIQYF
. | . | TRBJ1-2 | TRBV2 | TGTGCCAGCAGTGAACGCAGGGAGTATGGCTACACCTTC | CASSERREYGYTF
few | . | TRBJ1-1 | TRBV20-1 | TGCAGTGCTAGAGTCTCGGGGTTGAACACTGAAGCTTTCTTT | CSARVSGLNTEAFF
many | TRBD1 | TRBJ1-1 | TRBV7-2 | TGTGCCAGCAGCCCCCAGGGGGCCGGCACTGAAGCTTTCTTT | CASSPQGAGTEAFF
. | TRBD1 | TRBJ2-2 | TRBV19 | TGTGCCAGTAGTATGGATTTTGGGCCCGGGACAGCGAACACCGGGGAGCTGTTTTTT | CASSMDFGPGTANTGELFF
. | TRBD1 | TRBJ1-1 | TRBV19 | TGTGCCAGTAGTAGGACAGGGGGTTCCATGAACACTGAAGCTTTCTTT | CASSRTGGSMNTEAFF
many | TRBD2 | TRBJ2-1 | TRBV29-1 | TGCAGCGTTCCTCAGGGCGGGGGCTCCTACAATGAGCAGTTCTTC | CSVPQGGGSYNEQFF
many | . | TRBJ2-3 | TRBV7-8 | TGTGCCAGCAGCCCGCCGAGGAATACGCAGTATTTT | CASSPPRNTQYF
many | . | TRBJ1-1 | TRBV29-1 | TGCAGCGTTGGAGACGGTGATGAAGCTTTCTTT | CSVGDGDEAFF
few | TRBD2 | TRBJ2-3 | TRBV29-1 | TGCAGCGCTGGACTAGCGGGGGGCACAGATACGCAGTATTTT | CSAGLAGGTDTQYF
many | TRBD1 | TRBJ1-6 | TRBV5-6 | TGTGCCAGCATCGGAGACAGGGCTAATTCACCCCTCCACTTT | CASIGDRANSPLHF
few | TRBD1 | TRBJ2-6 | TRBV5-4 | TGTGCCAGCAGCTTTGACAGGGGAGGCCTCGCAAGAGACCTGACTTTC | CASSFDRGGLARDLTF
many | . | TRBJ1-1 | TRBV20-1 | TGCAATGCTAGAGTTGAAACTGAAGCTTTCTTT | CNARVETEAFF
many | . | TRBJ2-1 | TRBV7-2 | TGTGCCAGCAGCCCTTATGAGCAGTTCTTC | CASSPYEQFF
many | . | TRBJ1-1 | TRBV6-2/TRBV6-3 | TGTGCCAGCTCTCCGGGCAGGGCGGTGACTGAAGCTTTCTTT | CASSPGRAVTEAFF
many | . | TRBJ1-2 | TRBV20-1 | TGCAGTGCCGCACAGGCAGGCCTCGGGGATGGCTACACCTTC | CSAAQAGLGDGYTF
many | . | TRBJ2-5 | TRBV20-1 | TGCAGTGCTAGAAGAGACGAGACCCAGTACTTC | CSARRDETQYF
many | . | TRBJ2-2 | TRBV7-8 | TGTGCCAGCAGCCCCGTTGGGGACCCGCGGGCCACCGGGGAGCTGTTTTTT | CASSPVGDPRATGELFF
many | . | TRBJ1-4 | TRBV28 | TGTGCCAGCAGTATCTCGGGACATAGTCTGTTTTTT | CASSISGHSLFF
many | TRBD1 | TRBJ2-7 | TRBV6-5 | TGTGCCAGCAGTTCTGGGGGGACAGGAGACTACGAGCAGTACTTC | CASSSGGTGDYEQYF
. | TRBD1 | TRBJ1-1 | TRBV7-2 | TGTGCCAGCAGCCTGCACCCAGGGGGATATTCGAGCACTGAAGCTTTCTTT | CASSLHPGGYSSTEAFF
many | TRBD1 | TRBJ1-5 | TRBV11-1 | TGTGCCAGCAGCCGAGACAGGGGCCCCAATCAGCCCCAGCATTTT | CASSRDRGPNQPQHF
many | . | TRBJ2-5 | TRBV20-1 | TGCAGTGCTAGGCCCGACTCGTACCAAGAGACCCAGTACTTC | CSARPDSYQETQYF
few | . | TRBJ2-1 | TRBV20-1 | TGCAGTGCCACGGGTCGGGGGCGGGGGAGCTCCTACAATGAGCAGTTCTTC | CSATGRGRGSSYNEQFF
. | . | TRBJ2-1 | TRBV6-4 | TGTGCCAGCAGTGACTCCTATGGGGAGGAGCAGTTCTTC | CASSDSYGEEQFF
many | . | TRBJ2-3 | TRBV28 | TGTGCCAGCAGTCCCAATCGGGGAAATACGCAGTATTTT | CASSPNRGNTQYF
many | TRBD1 | TRBJ1-1 | TRBV7-9 | TGTGCCAGCAGCGTACAGGGGATTAAGACTGAAGCTTTCTTT | CASSVQGIKTEAFF
many | TRBD2 | TRBJ2-7 | TRBV20-1 | TGCAGTGCCCGGGCGGGGGGTCGCTACGAGCAGTACTTC | CSARAGGRYEQYF
many | TRBD2 | TRBJ2-3 | TRBV6-1 | TGTGCCAGCAGTGAACTAGCGGGGGGGCCAGATACGCAGTATTTT | CASSELAGGPDTQYF
many | . | TRBJ2-6 | TRBV28 | TGTGCCAGCAGTTTAGTCGGGGCTGGGGCCAACGTCCTGACTTTC | CASSLVGAGANVLTF
many | TRBD1 | TRBJ1-3 | TRBV7-9 | TGTGCCAGCAGCTCAGGGACAGGGAGAGCCTCTGGAAACACCATATATTTT | CASSSGTGRASGNTIYF
many | . | TRBJ2-3 | TRBV4-2 | TGTGCCAGCAGCTTGGATGGAGCGCACACAGATACGCAGTATTTT | CASSLDGAHTDTQYF
many | . | TRBJ1-3 | TRBV5-5 | TGTGCCAGCAGCCTATGGGGCTCTGGAAACACCATATATTTT | CASSLWGSGNTIYF
many | . | TRBJ1-1 | TRBV7-9 | TGTGCCAGCAGCTTACAAAGTACACCTGAAGCTTTCTTT | CASSLQSTPEAFF
. | . | TRBJ1-1 | TRBV28 | TGTGCCAGCAGGGAGACAGGACGCCTCGGGGCTTTCTTT | CASRETGRLGAFF
many | . | TRBJ1-4 | TRBV7-9 | TGTGCCAGCAACCGTGGGGGGCGCCTTAATGAAAAACTGTTTTTT | CASNRGGRLNEKLFF
. | . | TRBJ2-4 | TRBV20-1 | TGCAGTGCTGCGACAGGAGTAGCCAAAAACATTCAGTACTTC | CSAATGVAKNIQYF